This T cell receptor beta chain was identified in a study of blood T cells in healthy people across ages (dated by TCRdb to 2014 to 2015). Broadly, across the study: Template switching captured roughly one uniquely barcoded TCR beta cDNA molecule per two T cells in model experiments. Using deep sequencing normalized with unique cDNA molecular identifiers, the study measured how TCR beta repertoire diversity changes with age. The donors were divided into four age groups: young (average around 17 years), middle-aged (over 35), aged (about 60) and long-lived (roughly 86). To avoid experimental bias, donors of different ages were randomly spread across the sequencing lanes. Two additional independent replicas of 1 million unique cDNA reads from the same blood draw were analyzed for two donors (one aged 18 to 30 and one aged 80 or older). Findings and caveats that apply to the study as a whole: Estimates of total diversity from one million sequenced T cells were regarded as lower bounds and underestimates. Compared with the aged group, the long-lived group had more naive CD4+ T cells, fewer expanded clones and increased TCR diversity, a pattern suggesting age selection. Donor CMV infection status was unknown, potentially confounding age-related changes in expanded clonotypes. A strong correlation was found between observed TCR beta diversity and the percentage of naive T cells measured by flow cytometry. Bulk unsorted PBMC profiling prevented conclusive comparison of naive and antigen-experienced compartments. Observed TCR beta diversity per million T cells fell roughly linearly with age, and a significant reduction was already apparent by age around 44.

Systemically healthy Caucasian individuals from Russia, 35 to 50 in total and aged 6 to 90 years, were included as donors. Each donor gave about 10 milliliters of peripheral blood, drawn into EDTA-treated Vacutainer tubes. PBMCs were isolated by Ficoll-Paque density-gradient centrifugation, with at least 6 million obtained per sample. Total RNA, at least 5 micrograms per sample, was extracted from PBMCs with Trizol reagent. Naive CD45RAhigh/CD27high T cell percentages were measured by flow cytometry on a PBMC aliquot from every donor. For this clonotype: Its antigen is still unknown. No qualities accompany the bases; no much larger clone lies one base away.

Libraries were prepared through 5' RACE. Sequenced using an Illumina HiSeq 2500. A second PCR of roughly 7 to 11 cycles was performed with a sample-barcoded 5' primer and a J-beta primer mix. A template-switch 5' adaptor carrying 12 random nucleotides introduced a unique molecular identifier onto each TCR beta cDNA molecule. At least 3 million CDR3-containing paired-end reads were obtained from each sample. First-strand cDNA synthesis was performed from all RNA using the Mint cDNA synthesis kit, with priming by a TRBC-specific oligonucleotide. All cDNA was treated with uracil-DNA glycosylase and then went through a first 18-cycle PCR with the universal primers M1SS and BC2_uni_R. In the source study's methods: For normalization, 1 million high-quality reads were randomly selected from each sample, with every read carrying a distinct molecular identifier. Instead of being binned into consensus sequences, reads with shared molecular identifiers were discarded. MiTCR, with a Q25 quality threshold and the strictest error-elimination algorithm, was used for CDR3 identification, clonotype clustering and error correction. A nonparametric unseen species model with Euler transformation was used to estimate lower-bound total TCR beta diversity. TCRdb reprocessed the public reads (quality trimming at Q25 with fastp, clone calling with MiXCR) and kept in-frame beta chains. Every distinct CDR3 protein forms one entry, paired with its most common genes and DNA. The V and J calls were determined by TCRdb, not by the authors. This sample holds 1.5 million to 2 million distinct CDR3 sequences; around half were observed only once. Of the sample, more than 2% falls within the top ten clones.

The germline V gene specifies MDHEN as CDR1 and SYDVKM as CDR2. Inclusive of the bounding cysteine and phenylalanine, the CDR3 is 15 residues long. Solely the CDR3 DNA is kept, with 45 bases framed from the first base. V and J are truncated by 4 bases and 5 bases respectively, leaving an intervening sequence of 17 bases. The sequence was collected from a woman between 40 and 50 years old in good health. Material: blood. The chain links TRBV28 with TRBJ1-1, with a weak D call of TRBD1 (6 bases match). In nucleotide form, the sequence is TGTGCCAGCAGTTCGAGGGGCAGGGGCAATACTGAAGCTTTCTTT. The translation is CASSSRGRGNTEAFF.